A single sample gave rise to the 10 T cell receptor beta chains below, sequenced in a study of shared clonotypes between healthy human individuals. Sequenced by immunoSEQ multiplex PCR; TCRdb stores in-frame clones only, minus some. The data contain 2 million to 3 million clones, approximately 94% of them singletons. Sequenced: naive CD4+ T cells from PBMCs. Specified subset: CD45RA+ positively selected. The receptors originated from a man between 18 and 35 years old in good health. Some clones in this sample may be carry-over from other donors' samples.

This chain joins TRBV6-1 and TRBJ2-3; 9 positions agree with TRBD1. The V segment lost 11 bases and the J segment 1 base; nucleotides outside the gene matches: 10. This CDR3 has 15 amino acids. Germline V gene sequence: CDR1 MNHNS, CDR2 SASEGT. The CDR3 loop reads CAVRQGEGGTDTQYF. In nucleotides, the CDR3 is TGTGCCGTACGACAGGGGGAAGGCGGCACAGATACGCAGTATTTT.

The J gene is TRBJ2-5, the V gene TRBV29-1, with no clear D. The CDR3 consists of 11 residues. From germline, CDR1 is SQVTM and CDR2 ANQGSEA. Trimming took off 7 bases at V and 5 bases at J, with 11 bases between the two ends. For the CDR3, the DNA is TGCAGCGCGACGTGGCGTGAGACCCAGTACTTC. Residues: CSATWRETQYF.

The genes are TRBV5-1 and TRBJ2-7, with 10 bases that match TRBD1. The CDR3 contains 16 residues. V lost 7 bases and J lost 9; bases outside the gene matches: 19. Looked up from germline, CDR1 is SGHRS and CDR2 is YFSETQ. The CDR3 loop is CASQLNPGQGSVGQYF. For the CDR3, the DNA is TGCGCCAGCCAACTAAATCCGGGACAGGGGTCGGTTGGGCAGTACTTC. Based on the CDR3 plus reference TRBV5-1 and TRBJ2-7, the full variable domain is KAGVTQTPRYLIKTRGQQVTLSCSPISGHRSVSWYQQTPGQGLQFLFEYFSETQRNKGNFPGRFSGRQFSNSRSEMNVSTLELGDSALYLCASQLNPGQGSVGQYFGPGTRLTVT.

In regard to this clone: Distinct nucleotide sequences in the sample also encode this CDR3. This rearrangement joins TRBV5-1 to TRBJ2-1; D is perhaps TRBD1 or TRBD2 (5 bases each). The germline CDR1 and CDR2 sequences are SGHRS and YFSETQ. This CDR3 has 15 amino acids. Between the trimmed V and J ends, which lost 1 base and 4 bases, there was a span of 12 bases. The CDR3 region has the DNA TGCGCCAGCAGCTTGTTGGTCGGGACGTACAATGAGCAGTTCTTC. The encoded protein is CASSLLVGTYNEQFF.

The chain couples TRBV11-1 to TRBJ2-5; 7 positions match TRBD1. Judging by the DNA end, TRBJ2-7 fits better; the J call may be wrong. The CDR3 contains 13 residues. Germline V gives CDR1 SGHAT, CDR2 FQDESV (reference sequence). CDR3 coding DNA: TGTGCCAGCAGCCTCCGGGACAGTCACGAGCAGTACTTC. Translated: CASSLRDSHEQYF.

This clone was seen just once. The chain uses TRBV29-1 and TRBJ1-2, with 9 bases aligning to TRBD1. The ends lost 4 bases at V and 2 bases at J; junction bases unmatched: 5. The germline V gene has CDR1 SQVTM and CDR2 ANQGSEA. The CDR3 is 14 amino acids. The CDR3 DNA reads TGCAGCGTTGCTGGGACAGGGATAAACTATGGCTACACCTTC. This sequence encodes CSVAGTGINYGYTF.

V gene TRBV9 combines with J gene TRBJ2-2; 7 bases are shared with TRBD2. Germline values: CDR1 SGDLS, CDR2 YYNGEE. V lost 5 bases to trimming and J lost 0 bases; unmatched junction nucleotides: 4. The CDR3 is made up of 15 amino acids. The CDR3 protein is CASRGGTANTGELFF. The CDR3 DNA is TGTGCCAGCAGGGGAGGGACCGCGAACACCGGGGAGCTGTTTTTT.

This chain joins TRBV4-3 and TRBJ1-1; D is undetermined. The germline V gene has CDR1 LGHNA and CDR2 YSLEER. CDR3 length: 13 residues. V was shortened by 4 bases and J by 5 bases, with 11 bases between the two germline ends. Here the CDR3 reads CASSPSRGTEAFF. In DNA form, the CDR3 reads TGCGCCAGCAGCCCCTCCCGAGGGACTGAAGCTTTCTTT.

The chain employs TRBV7-3 and TRBJ1-2; TRBD1 matches at 8 bases. The CDR3 sequence is 14 residues long. Looked up from germline, CDR1 is SGHTA and CDR2 is FQGTGA. With 5 bases clipped from V and 4 bases from J, the junction kept 6 bases outside the gene matches. The CDR3 protein is CASSPTGGAYGYTF. The CDR3 region has the DNA TGTGCCAGCAGCCCTACAGGGGGGGCCTATGGCTACACCTTC.

The chain's CDR3 is CASSYTGRSYEQYF. CDR3 nucleotides: TGTGCCAGCAGTTACACGGGACGGTCCTACGAGCAGTACTTC. The rearrangement uses TRBV6-5 and TRBJ2-5; D possibly uses TRBD1 or TRBD2 (5 bases each). The J call is doubtful: the DNA matches TRBJ2-7 better. Looked up from germline, CDR1 is MNHEY and CDR2 is SVGAGI. CDR3 length equals 14 residues.